Detailed here is one T cell receptor (beta chain). These data belong to a study of blood T cell repertoires in COVID-19. Study at large: From T cells, B-cell-depleted T cells, or PBMCs came the material, which was cDNA or gDNA.

Sequencing used immunoSEQ multiplex PCR; TCRdb keeps in-frame clones, though not all of them. The repertoire holds about 75,000 clones, around 83% seen once, with 20% to 25% in the top ten. The V end was cut by 5 bases, the J end by 0 bases, with 14 bases between. Per germline, CDR1 MDHEN and CDR2 SYDVKM. The CDR3 covers 16 residues. This TCR came from a woman aged 50 to 60 with acute or convalescent COVID-19. Sequences were obtained from peripheral blood. V and J are TRBV28 and TRBJ2-1, with D tentatively TRBD2 (6 bases). The CDR3: CASSLERALSYNEQFF. The CDR3 nucleotides read TGTGCCAGCAGTCTGGAGCGGGCGCTCTCCTACAATGAGCAGTTCTTC.